The clone carrying this T cell receptor beta chain was picked up one time. This sample stems from a study of Ad26.COV2.S vaccination and SARS-CoV-2 variants. Treatment denoted: some 20 received Ad26.COV2.S at low or high dose, single or two shots; several received placebo; per-sample allocation not given. Sampling happened 63 days after the first vaccine or placebo injection. J was trimmed by 6 bases and V by 4 bases; bases with no gene match: 8. From germline, CDR1 is SGHRS and CDR2 YFSETQ. This CDR3 spans 14 amino acids. Here immunoSEQ multiplex PCR was the method, and the copy in TCRdb shows in-frame clones only, minus some. The table has roughly 300,000 clones, around 89% seen once.

The receptor comes from a person between 18 and 60 years old who received the Ad26.COV2.S COVID-19 vaccine or a placebo. The V call is TRBV5-1, the J call TRBJ1-1, with 8 nucleotides matching TRBD1. Here the sequenced sample was peripheral blood, taken in a trial of Ad26.COV2.S vaccine versus placebo. The CDR3 DNA reads TGCGCCAGCAGCATCCGGACAGGGAGCTCTGAAGCTTTCTTT. It encodes CASSIRTGSSEAFF.